This entry features one T cell receptor (beta chain) sequence. Its antigen is unknown. The data were taken from a study of cytomegalovirus exposure and HLA in healthy donors. Overall study: Inside one of the first data releases sat about 85 million unique TCRs taken from HLA-typed donors. In terms of ancestry, the Caucasian-associated cluster contained 75% to 85% of the 300 to 400 genotyped donors.

PCR was performed using 60 Vbeta and 13 Jbeta primers. The method was immunoSEQ multiplex PCR; TCRdb's version includes in-frame clones alone and lacks a portion of them. Of tens of thousands of clones detected, around 80% appear once; the ten largest clones hold under 3%. Study-wide points: Certain sequence variants were highly shared and formed a cluster, and this cluster was likely a sequencing artifact. Later analysis found that TCR beta chains associated with HLA were more clonally expanded than other, equally common chains.

The sequenced sample was PBMCs. This receptor was taken from a man aged 45-65 years in good health and CMV-seropositive.

As DNA, the CDR3 is TGTGCCACCAGCAGGGACAGGGGAAACTCTGGAAACACCATATATTTT. Translating it yields CATSRDRGNSGNTIYF. The V call is TRBV15, the J call TRBJ1-3; 9 bases match TRBD1. V lost 3 bases, J lost 0 bases, and 3 bases stayed unmatched. Germline CDR1 reads LNHNV; CDR2 reads YYDKDF (reference sequence). This CDR3 is built from 16 residues.